The TCR beta chain under discussion was sequenced for a study of T cell repertoires in cytomegalovirus infection. Study information: An indication of both CMV infection and matching HLA type came from public TCR beta signatures. Broader study findings: Public TCR beta family frequency separated CMV-and-HLA carriers, including in an independent cohort. The study found HLA-C-restricted CMV-specific TCR beta clonotypes dominating the ex vivo response.

The CDR3 loop spans 15 amino acids. Per the germline V gene, CDR1 is SGHNT and CDR2 is YYREEE (reference sequence). The V and J ends lost 4 bases and 2 bases respectively, with 14 bases between them. Notes on this clonotype: The antigen remains unidentified.

In TCRdb, the reads were re-called with MiXCR into one record per CDR3 protein. Counted here are hundreds of thousands of distinct CDR3 sequences, over 15% occurring once; the ten biggest clones make up approximately 8%. The receptor's source is a human donor in good health (CMV status not recorded). Some clones in this sample may be carry-over from other donors' samples. The chain has TRBV5-4 and TRBJ2-3, with D tentatively TRBD2 (7 bases). The sample was PBMCs. For the CDR3, the DNA is TGTGCCAGCAGCCCGGGGGGCCCCTCCACAGATACGCAGTATTTT. Residues: CASSPGGPSTDTQYF.